The 6 T cell receptor beta chains given below trace back to one sample, sequenced in a study of shared clonotypes between healthy human individuals. Data came from immunoSEQ multiplex PCR; TCRdb stores just in-frame clones and leaves some out. The sample lists 2 million to 3 million clones; more than 85% were seen once. The specimen was naive CD4+ T cells from PBMCs. Described subset: CD45RA+ positively selected. The receptors originated from a man aged 18 to 30 in good health. Some clones in this sample may be carry-over from other donors' samples.

V is TRBV7-6 and J is TRBJ1-1; maybe TRBD1 (5 bases). There are 16 residues in the CDR3. V lost 0 bases to trimming and J lost 1 base, with 12 bases between them. CDR1 is SGHVS, CDR2 FNYEAQ, per germline. The CDR3 DNA sequence: TGTGCCAGCAGCTTAGCCCCGGGACGGGAGAACACTGAAGCTTTCTTT. Its translation: CASSLAPGRENTEAFF.

This sequence joins TRBV30 and TRBJ1-1; the D gene is possibly TRBD1 (5 bases). The V gene's germline CDR1 is GTSNPN and CDR2 SVGIG (reference sequence). The CDR3 totals 13 residues. V was cut by 0 bases and J by 7 bases, with 12 bases left in between. This CDR3 is CAWSVRGWSEAFF. DNA of the CDR3: TGTGCCTGGAGTGTACGGGGGTGGAGTGAAGCTTTCTTT. The variable domain in full, completed from reference TRBV30 and TRBJ1-1, reads SQTIHQWPATLVQPVGSPLSLECTVEGTSNPNLYWYRQAAGRGLQLLFYSVGIGQISSEVPQNLSASRPQDRQFILSSKKLLLSDSGFYLCAWSVRGWSEAFFGQGTRLTVV.

Points on this clone: The same CDR3 is also encoded by other DNA sequences in this sample. The chain combines TRBV2 with TRBJ1-2, with D maybe TRBD1 (5 bases). This CDR3 has 12 amino acids. CDR1 and CDR2 (germline): SNHLY, FYNNEI. Deletions cut 4 bases from V and 4 bases from J, with 7 bases between. The CDR3 DNA sequence: TGTGCCAGCAGTGTCGACAGCTATGGCTACACCTTC. Its translation is CASSVDSYGYTF.

The V and J genes are TRBV11-2 and TRBJ2-7, with D perhaps given as TRBD1 or TRBD2 (6 bases each). This CDR3 is built from 15 residues. Germline assignment: CDR1 SGHAT and CDR2 FQNNGV. V lost 4 bases, J lost 8 bases, and 21 bases lay in between. Here the CDR3 reads CASSSTGTPGEKQYF. In DNA, the CDR3 is TGTGCCAGCAGCTCCACCGGGACACCGGGGGAAAAGCAGTACTTC.

On this clone: This sample includes further DNA sequences coding for the same CDR3. This chain connects TRBV28 to TRBJ1-2, with TRBD1 as a possible D gene (6 bases). Germline loops: CDR1 MDHEN, CDR2 SYDVKM. The CDR3 has 13 residues. Trimming stripped 3 bases from V and 4 bases from J, with 9 bases between. DNA of the CDR3: TGTGCCAGCAGTTTCCAGGGGACCTATGGCTACACCTTC. It specifies CASSFQGTYGYTF.

The chain links TRBV15 to TRBJ1-1; unclear D gene. Trimming removed 8 bases from V and 0 bases from J, with 7 bases in between. The V gene's germline CDR1 is LNHNV and CDR2 YYDKDF (reference sequence). The CDR3 contains 12 residues. CDR3 in amino acids: CATGNMNTEAFF. The CDR3 region has the DNA TGTGCCACCGGAAATATGAACACTGAAGCTTTCTTT.